Listed below are T cell receptor beta chains from one sample, sequenced in a study of T cells in tuberculosis. Only in-frame clones appear in the TCRdb table, and some are missing; sequencing was by immunoSEQ multiplex PCR. The table includes about 35,000 clones, 93% detected once. This specimen consisted of PBMCs, obtained at tuberculosis diagnosis. These receptors were obtained from an adult with tuberculosis. Each CDR3 is given with its conserved first and last residue. Each record gives: J gene, clone size, V gene, D gene, CDR3 DNA, CDR3 protein. D genes are given only for firm matches. Size is omitted from some rows. Given values are once, few, many or a class for expanded clones.

j_gene: TRBJ2-7
abundance: .
v_gene: TRBV2
d_gene: .
CDR3nt: TGTGCCAGCGGAGAAGGTTTTAACGAGCAGTACTTC
CDR3aa: CASGEGFNEQYF

j_gene: TRBJ2-7
abundance: .
v_gene: TRBV27
d_gene: TRBD1
CDR3nt: TGTGCCAGCAGTGCCCCCGGGACAGGGAGCGGCGAGCAGTACTTC
CDR3aa: CASSAPGTGSGEQYF

j_gene: TRBJ2-7
abundance: .
v_gene: TRBV4-1
d_gene: TRBD1
CDR3nt: TGCGCCAGCAGCAAATTTACAGGGGGCGAGGCCTACGAGCAGTACTTC
CDR3aa: CASSKFTGGEAYEQYF

j_gene: TRBJ2-7
abundance: .
v_gene: TRBV11-1
d_gene: .
CDR3nt: TGTGCCAGCAGCTTATGGCAGGGGTCGGACGAGCAGTACTTC
CDR3aa: CASSLWQGSDEQYF

j_gene: TRBJ1-2
abundance: .
v_gene: TRBV5-6
d_gene: TRBD1
CDR3nt: TGTGCCAGCAGACAGGGGGCGTCCGGCTACACCTTC
CDR3aa: CASRQGASGYTF

j_gene: TRBJ1-1
abundance: .
v_gene: TRBV6-5
d_gene: .
CDR3nt: TGTGCCAGCAGTCGACAGAGATTTTCCATTGAAGCTTTCTTT
CDR3aa: CASSRQRFSIEAFF

j_gene: TRBJ2-1
abundance: .
v_gene: TRBV5-1
d_gene: .
CDR3nt: TGCGCCAGCAGCTTGTACCGTTCCGGCTCCTACAATGAGCAGTTCTTC
CDR3aa: CASSLYRSGSYNEQFF

j_gene: TRBJ1-1
abundance: .
v_gene: TRBV2
d_gene: .
CDR3nt: TGTGCCAGCAGAGGACTTGGGAACACTGAAGCTTTCTTT
CDR3aa: CASRGLGNTEAFF

j_gene: TRBJ1-3
abundance: .
v_gene: TRBV5-4
d_gene: .
CDR3nt: TGTGCCATAACGCAGGACTCTGGAAACACCATATATTTT
CDR3aa: CAITQDSGNTIYF

j_gene: TRBJ1-5
abundance: once
v_gene: TRBV28
d_gene: TRBD1
CDR3nt: TGTGCCAGCACCACGGGACCCGGGACAGGGGGTCAGCCCCAGCATTTT
CDR3aa: CASTTGPGTGGQPQHF

j_gene: TRBJ2-5
abundance: .
v_gene: TRBV27
d_gene: .
CDR3nt: TGTGCCAGCAGTCCCATGACTATACACCAAGAGACCCAGTACTTC
CDR3aa: CASSPMTIHQETQYF

j_gene: TRBJ1-2
abundance: .
v_gene: TRBV29-1
d_gene: .
CDR3nt: TGCAGCGTTGGAGGACAGTTTAATGGCTACACCTTC
CDR3aa: CSVGGQFNGYTF

j_gene: TRBJ2-1
abundance: .
v_gene: TRBV5-1
d_gene: TRBD2
CDR3nt: TGCGCCAGCAGCTTGGCCGGGACTAGCGGATACAATGAGCAGTTCTTC
CDR3aa: CASSLAGTSGYNEQFF

j_gene: TRBJ2-1
abundance: .
v_gene: TRBV6-1
d_gene: .
CDR3nt: TGTGCCAGCAGACCGAGGGACTCTTACAATGAGCAGTTCTTC
CDR3aa: CASRPRDSYNEQFF

j_gene: TRBJ2-3
abundance: once
v_gene: TRBV27
d_gene: TRBD2
CDR3nt: TGTGCCAGCAGCTACCCCGGGGGGGGAACAGATACGCAGTATTTT
CDR3aa: CASSYPGGGTDTQYF

j_gene: TRBJ2-7
abundance: .
v_gene: TRBV5-1
d_gene: TRBD2
CDR3nt: TGCGCCAGCAGCTGGACTAGCGGCGGAGACGAGCAGTACTTC
CDR3aa: CASSWTSGGDEQYF

j_gene: TRBJ1-1
abundance: .
v_gene: TRBV2
d_gene: TRBD1
CDR3nt: TGTGCCAGCACTGGGACAGCCTCGAACACTGAAGCTTTCTTT
CDR3aa: CASTGTASNTEAFF

j_gene: TRBJ2-7
abundance: .
v_gene: TRBV7-2
d_gene: TRBD2
CDR3nt: TGTGCCAGCAGCGCGGGACTAGCGGGGGGGCCACAGTACTTC
CDR3aa: CASSAGLAGGPQYF

j_gene: TRBJ2-1
abundance: .
v_gene: TRBV25-1
d_gene: .
CDR3nt: TGTGCCAGCAGTGACCTAGGGGGGGGGCAAGAGCAGTTCTTC
CDR3aa: CASSDLGGGQEQFF

j_gene: TRBJ1-1
abundance: .
v_gene: TRBV19
d_gene: TRBD1
CDR3nt: TGTGCCAGTAAAATCGCAGGGACAGGGTACACTGAAGCTTTCTTT
CDR3aa: CASKIAGTGYTEAFF

j_gene: TRBJ2-1
abundance: .
v_gene: TRBV30
d_gene: .
CDR3nt: TGTGCCTGTAACCGGCCGGGGAGCTCCTACAATGAGCAGTTCTTC
CDR3aa: CACNRPGSSYNEQFF

j_gene: TRBJ1-1
abundance: .
v_gene: TRBV5-1
d_gene: .
CDR3nt: TGCGCCAGCAGCCTCATAGGGGGGAACACTGAAGCTTTCTTT
CDR3aa: CASSLIGGNTEAFF

j_gene: TRBJ2-3
abundance: .
v_gene: TRBV14
d_gene: TRBD2
CDR3nt: TGTGCCAGCAGCCCACTAGCGGGATTCACAGATACGCAGTATTTT
CDR3aa: CASSPLAGFTDTQYF

j_gene: TRBJ1-1
abundance: .
v_gene: TRBV7-3
d_gene: .
CDR3nt: TGTGCCAGCAGCTTAACGGGAGGGGCGATGGCTGAAGCTTTCTTT
CDR3aa: CASSLTGGAMAEAFF

j_gene: TRBJ1-5
abundance: .
v_gene: TRBV10-3
d_gene: TRBD1
CDR3nt: TGTGCCATCAGTCCCGACAGGGGCGGCAATCAGCCCCAGCATTTT
CDR3aa: CAISPDRGGNQPQHF

j_gene: TRBJ1-2
abundance: .
v_gene: TRBV19
d_gene: .
CDR3nt: TGTGCCAGTAACCCGATAGGCGGGACGGCTTCATATGGCTACACCTTT
CDR3aa: CASNPIGGTASYGYTF

j_gene: TRBJ1-5
abundance: .
v_gene: TRBV2
d_gene: .
CDR3nt: TGTGCCAGCAATAGGGAGAACAATCAGCCCCAGCATTTT
CDR3aa: CASNRENNQPQHF

j_gene: TRBJ2-3
abundance: .
v_gene: TRBV10-2
d_gene: TRBD1
CDR3nt: TGCGCCAGCAGTGTACAGGGGGCGATCCTTGATACGCAGTATTTT
CDR3aa: CASSVQGAILDTQYF

j_gene: TRBJ2-3
abundance: .
v_gene: TRBV13
d_gene: TRBD2
CDR3nt: TGTGCCAGCAGCTGGTCTAGCGGGGGTCACCCAGATACGCAGTATTTT
CDR3aa: CASSWSSGGHPDTQYF

j_gene: TRBJ2-3
abundance: .
v_gene: TRBV5-1
d_gene: TRBD2
CDR3nt: TGCGCCAGCAGCTTTGCTAGCGGGACGGGAAATGCTAACACAGATACGCAGTATTTT
CDR3aa: CASSFASGTGNANTDTQYF

j_gene: TRBJ2-5
abundance: .
v_gene: TRBV12-5
d_gene: TRBD2
CDR3nt: TGTGCTAGTGGTTTGGGACTAGCGGGTTCTTACTTC
CDR3aa: CASGLGLAGSYF

j_gene: TRBJ2-7
abundance: .
v_gene: TRBV27
d_gene: .
CDR3nt: TGTGCCAGCAGTTCCCCCCTGCCTAGCGCCCGCTCCTACGAGCAGTACTTC
CDR3aa: CASSSPLPSARSYEQYF

j_gene: TRBJ1-1
abundance: once
v_gene: TRBV7-9
d_gene: .
CDR3nt: TGTGCCAGCAGCTTAGCCGTTACAGAAGCTTTCTTT
CDR3aa: CASSLAVTEAFF

j_gene: TRBJ2-5
abundance: .
v_gene: TRBV16
d_gene: TRBD1
CDR3nt: TGTGCCAGCAGCCCACACAGGGGCGGCGAGACCCAGTACTTC
CDR3aa: CASSPHRGGETQYF

j_gene: TRBJ1-4
abundance: .
v_gene: TRBV5-5
d_gene: .
CDR3nt: TGTGCCAGCAGCTTATTGGGCGAAAAACTGTTTTTT
CDR3aa: CASSLLGEKLFF

j_gene: TRBJ1-1
abundance: .
v_gene: TRBV6-1
d_gene: TRBD1
CDR3nt: TGTGCCAGCAGTGCGGACAGGGGGAACACTGAAGCTTTCTTT
CDR3aa: CASSADRGNTEAFF

j_gene: TRBJ2-7
abundance: .
v_gene: TRBV19
d_gene: .
CDR3nt: TGTGCCAGTAGTATAGATCGGTTCACGGGGTACGAGCAGTACTTC
CDR3aa: CASSIDRFTGYEQYF

j_gene: TRBJ1-2
abundance: .
v_gene: TRBV19
d_gene: .
CDR3nt: TGTGCCAGTAGTATTGGGGCCCTTAGATCGAAGACCGGGCCCGATGGCTACACCTTC
CDR3aa: CASSIGALRSKTGPDGYTF

j_gene: TRBJ2-7
abundance: .
v_gene: TRBV12-5
d_gene: TRBD2
CDR3nt: TGTGCTAGTGGTTTGGTAATGGGGAGGGAACCCTACGAGCAGTACTTC
CDR3aa: CASGLVMGREPYEQYF

j_gene: TRBJ2-2
abundance: .
v_gene: TRBV14
d_gene: .
CDR3nt: TGTGCCAGCAGCCCTAACACCGGGGAGCTGTTTTTT
CDR3aa: CASSPNTGELFF

j_gene: TRBJ2-5
abundance: once
v_gene: TRBV9
d_gene: .
CDR3nt: TGTGCCAGCAGCGTAGAAAGGGGGTTAGGAGAGACCCAGTACTTC
CDR3aa: CASSVERGLGETQYF

j_gene: TRBJ2-1
abundance: once
v_gene: TRBV2
d_gene: TRBD2
CDR3nt: TGTGCCAGCAATGTCGTAGCGGGAGGGGCCAATTGGAACAATGAGCAGTTCTTC
CDR3aa: CASNVVAGGANWNNEQFF

j_gene: TRBJ1-2
abundance: once
v_gene: TRBV5-1
d_gene: .
CDR3nt: TGCGCCAGCAGCTTGGCCGGTGAGGATGGCTACACCTTC
CDR3aa: CASSLAGEDGYTF

j_gene: TRBJ1-1
abundance: .
v_gene: TRBV4-1
d_gene: .
CDR3nt: TGCGCCAGCAGCCAGGAGGGTGGAACTGAAGCTTTCTTT
CDR3aa: CASSQEGGTEAFF

j_gene: TRBJ1-4
abundance: .
v_gene: TRBV19
d_gene: TRBD1
CDR3nt: TGTGCCAGTAGTACGCAACCGGGACAGGGCGAAAAACTGTTTTTT
CDR3aa: CASSTQPGQGEKLFF

j_gene: TRBJ1-2
abundance: .
v_gene: TRBV4-1
d_gene: .
CDR3nt: TGCGCCAGCAGCTCTGGCGGGCGGGGTCCGAACTATGGCTACACCTTC
CDR3aa: CASSSGGRGPNYGYTF

j_gene: TRBJ2-7
abundance: .
v_gene: TRBV19
d_gene: .
CDR3nt: TGTGCCAGTAGTTCCCGTAACTACGAGCAGTACTTC
CDR3aa: CASSSRNYEQYF